A single sample is the source of the 11 T cell receptor beta chains below, sequenced in a study of blood T cell repertoires in COVID-19. Produced via immunoSEQ multiplex PCR; TCRdb's table is partial and in-frame only. The profile shows about 320,000 clones, around four fifths of them singletons. Sequencing was carried out using peripheral blood. The receptors come from a woman aged 45-60 years with acute or convalescent COVID-19.

V and J are TRBV7-9 and TRBJ2-2; 7 positions agree with TRBD1. The germline V gene encodes CDR1 SEHNR and CDR2 FQNEAQ (reference sequence). The CDR3 runs to 15 residues. V lost 5 bases and J lost 8; bases outside the gene matches: 11. The CDR3 coding sequence is TGTGCCAGCAGCCCTATGACAGGGATTACGGGGGAGCTGTTTTTT. Translation gives CASSPMTGITGELFF. The full variable domain, with the rest looked up from reference TRBV7-9 and TRBJ2-2, is DTGVSQNPRHKITKRGQNVTFRCDPISEHNRLYWYRQTLGQGPEFLTYFQNEAQLEKSRLLSDRFSAERPKGSFSTLEIQRTEQGDSAMYLCASSPMTGITGELFFGEGSRLTVL.

This rearrangement joins TRBV9 to TRBJ2-1; D gene ambiguous. The CDR3 length is 11 residues. Germline values: CDR1 SGDLS, CDR2 YYNGEE. Trimming cost V 3 bases and J 12 bases, with 10 bases left between them. CDR3 sequence reads: CASSGSTGQFF. The CDR3 nucleotides read TGTGCCAGCAGCGGGTCGACTGGGCAGTTCTTC.

The V call is TRBV7-2, the J call TRBJ2-5, with 12 bases fitting TRBD2. After removal of 4 bases from V and 4 bases from J, the junction contained 4 bases not matched to a gene. Germline CDR1 and CDR2: SGHTA and FQGNSA. The CDR3 is 15 residues long. The chain's CDR3 is CASSSTSGSPETQYF. The CDR3 nucleotides are TGTGCCAGCAGCTCGACTAGCGGGAGTCCAGAGACCCAGTACTTC. Based on the CDR3 plus reference TRBV7-2 and TRBJ2-5, the full variable domain is GAGVSQSPSNKVTEKGKDVELRCDPISGHTALYWYRQSLGQGLEFLIYFQGNSAPDKSGLPSDRFSAERTGGSVSTLTIQRTQQEDSAVYLCASSSTSGSPETQYFGPGTRLLVL.

V is TRBV29-1 and J is TRBJ1-2; 7 bases are a match to TRBD1. CDR1 is SQVTM and CDR2 is ANQGSEA in the germline V gene. V shed 6 bases and J 0 bases; nucleotides not matched to a gene: 4. The CDR3 loop spans 13 amino acids. The CDR3 region is CSVGDRSNYGYTF. The CDR3 DNA reads as TGCAGCGTGGGGGACAGATCTAACTATGGCTACACCTTC.

This clone was found a few times. The gene calls are TRBV7-8 and TRBJ1-3, with D possibly TRBD1 on 6 matching bases. Germline V gives CDR1 SGHVS, CDR2 FQNEAQ. V lost 5 bases and J lost 7, with 15 bases in between. The CDR3 is 14 amino acids. The CDR3 DNA follows: TGTGCCAGCAGCCCTCTCAGGGGCGCTAACACCATATATTTT. This encodes CASSPLRGANTIYF.

The J gene is TRBJ2-1, the V gene TRBV5-1; 9 positions match TRBD2. The V segment lost 2 bases and the J segment 6 bases; nucleotides outside the gene matches: 15. CDR1 and CDR2 from the germline V gene are SGHRS and YFSETQ. The CDR3 is made up of 18 amino acids. CDR3 DNA: TGCGCCAGCAGCTTAGCGCCGGGACTAGCACGGGGGAGCAATGAGCAGTTCTTC. This gives the protein CASSLAPGLARGSNEQFF.

Written as DNA, the CDR3 is TGTGCCATCAGCCTGGGACAGGGTGGGACAGATACGCAGTATTTT. It encodes CAISLGQGGTDTQYF. The chain joins TRBV10-3 to TRBJ2-3, with TRBD1 identical over 9 bases. Germline V gene data show CDR1 as ENHRY and CDR2 as SYGVKD. J lost 3 bases, V lost 6 bases, and 7 bases had no gene match. This CDR3 region has 15 residues.

The chain recombines TRBV12-5 with TRBJ2-3, with a weak D call TRBD1 (6 bases). The CDR3 is made up of 14 amino acids. Germline CDR1 LGHNT, CDR2 FRNRAP. V lost 6 bases, J lost 2 bases, and 12 bases lay in between. The CDR3 reads CASGNTGFTDTQYF. CDR3 DNA: TGTGCTAGTGGCAACACAGGGTTCACAGATACGCAGTATTTT.

The chain combines TRBV18 with TRBJ1-2; D is unclear. This CDR3 comprises 14 residues. V was shortened by 2 bases and J by 5 bases, with 12 bases between the two germline ends. The germline gives CDR1 KGHSH, CDR2 LQKENI. As DNA, the CDR3 is TGTGCCAGCTCACCAGAGGGATCGGTTTATGGCTACACCTTC. Its translation is CASSPEGSVYGYTF.

CDR3 nucleotides: TGTGCCAGCAGCTTGTCGGGAGCAACAGATACGCAGTATTTT. This translates into CASSLSGATDTQYF. The chain combines TRBV7-3 with TRBJ2-3; TRBD2 might be the D (6 bases). The CDR3 runs to 14 residues. CDR1 is SGHTA, CDR2 FQGTGA, per germline. V shed 3 bases and J shed 3 bases, with 10 bases lying between them.

The chain is built from TRBV27 and TRBJ2-1, with 9 bases fitting TRBD2. Germline assignment: CDR1 MNHEY and CDR2 SMNVEV (reference sequence). CDR3 length equals 16 residues. V lost 3 bases, J lost 6 bases, and 9 bases stayed unmatched. The CDR3 region is CASSFQGLAGGNEQFF. CDR3 bases: TGTGCCAGCAGTTTTCAGGGACTAGCTGGTGGCAATGAGCAGTTCTTC.